Following are 22 T cell receptor beta chains from one sample sequenced in a study of T-cell reconstitution after alpha-beta-depleted transplantation in children. Library preparation (for TCRbeta) was performed with unique molecular identifiers. TCRdb re-called the PCR reads through MiXCR, storing one row per CDR3 protein. Of around 700,000 distinct CDR3 sequences listed, about an eighth are singletons. The specimen was PBMCs, collected before TCRalphabeta/CD19-depleted stem cell transplant. The origin of the receptors is a girl under 10 years old with congenital amegakaryocytic thrombocytopenia, due to receive a stem cell transplant.

The rearrangement links TRBV5-1 to TRBJ2-1; 10 bases are shared with TRBD2. From germline, CDR1 is SGHRS and CDR2 YFSETQ. V trimming: 0 bases; J trimming: 2 bases; junction bases outside the gene matches: 2. There are 16 residues in the CDR3. CDR3 DNA: TGCGCCAGCAGCTTGGCCACTAGCGGGACCTACAATGAGCAGTTCTTC. It is translated as CASSLATSGTYNEQFF. The whole variable domain, remainder taken from reference TRBV5-1 and TRBJ2-1, is KAGVTQTPRYLIKTRGQQVTLSCSPISGHRSVSWYQQTPGQGLQFLFEYFSETQRNKGNFPGRFSGRQFSNSRSEMNVSTLELGDSALYLCASSLATSGTYNEQFFGPGTRLTVL.

In its sample, this clonotype was seen a few times. V usage is TRBV5-1 and J usage is TRBJ2-1; perhaps TRBD2 as D (6 bases). The CDR3 loop spans 13 amino acids. Germline CDR1 SGHRS, CDR2 YFSETQ. The ends were cut back, 2 bases at V and 7 bases at J, with 10 bases in the middle. In DNA form, the CDR3 reads TGCGCCAGCAGCTTCGGCGGGACGAATGAGCAGTTCTTC. Residues: CASSFGGTNEQFF.

The chain is built from TRBV5-1 and TRBJ2-3; TRBD1 or TRBD2 may be the D gene (5 bases each). V was trimmed by 3 bases and J by 0 bases, leaving 26 bases between them. The CDR3 extends over 20 amino acids. Germline V gene lookup returns CDR1 SGHRS and CDR2 YFSETQ. CDR3 nucleotide sequence: TGCGCCAGCAGCTCGGGTTGGGGGAGTGGCTCACCCCCTAGCACAGATACGCAGTATTTT. This codes for CASSSGWGSGSPPSTDTQYF.

This chain links TRBV20-1 with TRBJ2-3; D is unresolved. This CDR3 comprises 13 residues. Germline V gene data show CDR1 as DFQATT and CDR2 as SNEGSKA (reference sequence). V lost 6 bases to trimming and J lost 4 bases, with 14 bases between them. The CDR3 spells CSAPGRPPDTQYF. CDR3 sequence (DNA): TGCAGTGCGCCCGGACGCCCGCCAGATACGCAGTATTTT.

In this sample, this clonotype turned up many times. The rearrangement uses TRBV4-1 and TRBJ2-1; D is possibly TRBD1 or TRBD2 (5 bases each). V was pared by 4 bases and J by 8 bases, with 18 bases between. The germline V gene encodes CDR1 MGHRA and CDR2 YSYEKL. The CDR3 consists of 15 residues. The CDR3 sequence is CASSPIRDPWDEQFF. DNA for the CDR3: TGCGCCAGCAGCCCAATTAGGGACCCTTGGGATGAGCAGTTCTTC.

J is TRBJ2-7 and V is TRBV7-9, with D unclear. V was trimmed by 9 bases and J by 1 base, leaving 22 bases between them. The germline V gene encodes CDR1 SEHNR and CDR2 FQNEAQ (reference sequence). The CDR3 is 16 residues long. The CDR3 nucleotides read TGTGCCAGAGTCACCCCAATCGGCTTGCTTTCCTACGAGCAGTACTTC. This translates into CARVTPIGLLSYEQYF.

This sequence joins TRBV20-1 and TRBJ2-4; D gene ambiguous. Germline V lookup: CDR1 DFQATT, CDR2 SNEGSKA (reference sequence). V lost 6 bases and J lost 11, with 11 bases in between. The CDR3 is 10 residues long. The DNA for the CDR3 is TGCAGTGCCACTGACCGGCTTCAGTACTTC. It translates to CSATDRLQYF.

CDR3 loop: CASSSRLAGDTDTQYF. CDR3 coding DNA: TGCGCCAGCAGCTCCCGGCTAGCGGGAGATACAGATACGCAGTATTTT. The J gene is TRBJ2-3, the V gene TRBV5-1; 10 bases map to TRBD2. Germline loops: CDR1 SGHRS, CDR2 YFSETQ. V dropped 3 bases and J dropped 3; count of bases not matched to a gene: 7. The CDR3 sequence is 16 residues long.

The CDR3 spells CASSQATLTGELFF. CDR3 DNA sequence: TGCGCCAGCAGCCAAGCGACCCTCACCGGGGAGCTGTTTTTT. The chain combines TRBV4-1 with TRBJ2-2; D unresolved. Germline V gene data show CDR1 as MGHRA and CDR2 as YSYEKL. Trimming cost V 1 base and J 4 bases, with 7 bases left between them. CDR3 length: 14 amino acids.

This clonotype was detected ten times or more. The chain couples TRBV7-2 to TRBJ1-6; 7 nucleotides match TRBD1. Germline trimming cut 2 bases from V and 1 base from J; bases unmatched to any gene: 8. The CDR3 sequence is 18 residues long. CDR1 SGHTA and CDR2 FQGNSA come from the germline V gene. Written as DNA, the CDR3 is TGTGCCAGCAGCTTACCGGTTCACAGGGGTTCCTATAATTCACCCCTCCACTTT. This gives the protein CASSLPVHRGSYNSPLHF.

In its sample, this clonotype was seen many times. J is TRBJ1-1 and V is TRBV29-1, with D perhaps matching TRBD1 (5 bases). The germline V gene encodes CDR1 SQVTM and CDR2 ANQGSEA. This CDR3 has 13 residues. The V and J ends lost 3 bases and 1 base respectively, with 9 bases between them. The CDR3 is CSVDGGTNTEAFF. The CDR3 coding sequence is TGCAGCGTTGACGGGGGTACGAACACTGAAGCTTTCTTT.

This sequence joins TRBV29-1 and TRBJ2-1, with 12 bases aligning to TRBD2. V lost 5 bases and J lost 1; bases outside the gene matches: 9. In germline, CDR1 is SQVTM, CDR2 ANQGSEA. CDR3 length: 17 residues. CDR3 loop: CSVSRLAGAQSYNEQFF. The CDR3 nucleotides are TGCAGCGTTTCACGACTAGCGGGAGCACAATCCTACAATGAGCAGTTCTTC.

This clonotype was seen many times. The genes are TRBV28 and TRBJ1-1, with TRBD1 as a possible D gene (5 bases). The CDR3 loop spans 17 amino acids. V gave up 7 bases and J gave up 4 bases, with 25 bases separating them. Germline assignment: CDR1 MDHEN and CDR2 SYDVKM. CDR3 region: CASTPRRGWARITEAFF. The CDR3 DNA follows: TGTGCCAGCACCCCCCGCCGGGGGTGGGCGCGAATCACTGAAGCTTTCTTT. The whole variable domain, filled in from reference TRBV28 and TRBJ1-1, reads DVKVTQSSRYLVKRTGEKVFLECVQDMDHENMFWYRQDPGLGLRLIYFSYDVKMKEKGDIPEGYSVSREKKERFSLILESASTNQTSMYLCASTPRRGWARITEAFFGQGTRLTVV.

This clonotype was counted ten times or more. The rearrangement joins TRBV12-3 or TRBV12-4 to TRBJ2-7, with a possible D match to TRBD1 (6 bases). The CDR3 sequence is 12 residues long. Trimming took 5 bases from V and 6 from J, leaving 11 bases between them. The CDR3 reads CASSLTGPEQYF. In nucleotides, the CDR3 is TGTGCCAGCAGTCTCACAGGGCCCGAGCAGTACTTC.

This clonotype turned up a few times. This chain uses TRBV20-1 with TRBJ2-5, with TRBD2 matching over 8 bases. The CDR3 is 16 amino acids. Per germline, CDR1 DFQATT and CDR2 SNEGSKA (reference sequence). The V and J ends lost 6 bases and 1 base, in that order; junction bases with no gene match: 13. The CDR3 sequence is CSASTPTGGLQETQYF. The CDR3 bases are TGCAGTGCGTCTACTCCTACGGGGGGGCTCCAAGAGACCCAGTACTTC.

The gene calls are TRBV28 and TRBJ1-1; 11 nucleotides align to TRBD1. CDR3 length: 16 amino acids. Losses at the gene ends were 1 base for V and 7 bases for J; bases not matched to a gene: 8. Per germline, CDR1 MDHEN and CDR2 SYDVKM. The CDR3 sequence is CASSLSWGQGVGEAFF. DNA for the CDR3: TGTGCCAGCAGTTTATCCTGGGGACAGGGGGTAGGTGAAGCTTTCTTT. The full variable domain, rest sourced from reference TRBV28 and TRBJ1-1, is DVKVTQSSRYLVKRTGEKVFLECVQDMDHENMFWYRQDPGLGLRLIYFSYDVKMKEKGDIPEGYSVSREKKERFSLILESASTNQTSMYLCASSLSWGQGVGEAFFGQGTRLTVV.

There are a few counts of this clonotype. This sequence joins TRBV5-6 and TRBJ2-1, with 7 bases fitting TRBD1. Looked up from germline, CDR1 is SGHDT and CDR2 is YYEEEE. There are 19 residues in the CDR3. Trimming took 4 bases from V and 6 from J; bases not matched to a gene: 22. This CDR3 reads CASSPHLNRGPIPLNEQFF. The DNA of the CDR3 is TGTGCCAGCAGCCCCCACTTGAATAGGGGGCCGATACCTCTCAATGAGCAGTTCTTC.

This clonotype was found a few times. The J gene is TRBJ1-2, the V gene TRBV7-2; no clear D. The CDR3 is 14 amino acids. V was shortened by 4 bases and J by 8 bases, with 17 bases between the two germline ends. Germline V gene sequence: CDR1 SGHTA, CDR2 FQGNSA. The chain's CDR3 is CASSSSGPVGGYTF. DNA of the CDR3: TGTGCCAGCAGCTCTTCCGGACCAGTGGGAGGCTACACCTTC.

This chain uses TRBV20-1 with TRBJ2-1; no clear D gene. Germline V gene data show CDR1 as DFQATT and CDR2 as SNEGSKA (reference sequence). The CDR3 is 16 amino acids. The germline V and J ends were trimmed by 1 base and 2 bases, with 15 bases remaining between them. CDR3 sequence reads: CSARVVEVAAYNEQFF. In nucleotides, the CDR3 is TGCAGTGCTAGAGTGGTCGAAGTAGCAGCCTACAATGAGCAGTTCTTC.

Written as DNA, the CDR3 is TGTGCCAGCAGTTACAATTGGGCTGAAGCTTTCTTT. Amino acids: CASSYNWAEAFF. The chain joins TRBV6-2 or TRBV6-3 to TRBJ1-1; D not resolved. Trimming took off 2 bases at V and 6 bases at J, with 7 bases between the two ends. Germline CDR1 MNHEY, CDR2 SVGEGT. This CDR3 has 12 amino acids.

This chain joins TRBV5-1 and TRBJ1-1, with D possibly being TRBD1 (5 bases). Trimming removed 9 bases from V and 5 bases from J, with 17 bases in between. This CDR3 has 13 residues. Per germline, CDR1 SGHRS and CDR2 YFSETQ. CDR3 nucleotide sequence: TGCGCCACCCATTCGCCAGGGAGGACTGAAGCTTTCTTT. This translates into CATHSPGRTEAFF.

The V call is TRBV2, the J call TRBJ2-3; D is unresolved. This CDR3 is built from 15 residues. CDR1 is SNHLY and CDR2 is FYNNEI in the germline V gene. Trimming took 4 bases from V and 0 from J, leaving 11 bases between them. The CDR3 is CASSVRQTSTDTQYF. DNA of the CDR3: TGTGCCAGCAGTGTCAGGCAGACTAGCACAGATACGCAGTATTTT.